The 13 T cell receptor beta chains below were found in one sample sequenced in a study of T cell responses to AZD1222 COVID-19 vaccine (dated by TCRdb to the early 2020s). The intended sense of this specimen's time point label: about 28 days (+/-7) after the second vaccine dose. The method behind the library was the immunoSEQ multiplex PCR assay. This immuneACCESS table, as held by TCRdb, lists in-frame sequences with V and J called but not all clones. Of the missing ones, under half trace to an unresolved V gene in checked studies; the others have no known cause. Here the sample has roughly 120,000 clones; around 92% occur a single time. The ten largest make up about 7.5% of the sample. The input for sequencing was peripheral blood, taken 28 days after the second AZD1222 dose. The receptors stem from an adult who received the AZD1222 COVID-19 vaccine.

This chain's CDR3 is CASSQGPGLAEQYF. As DNA, the CDR3 is TGCGCCAGCAGCCAGGGCCCCGGACTAGCGGAGCAGTACTTC. V is TRBV4-1 and J is TRBJ2-7; 9 positions agree with TRBD2. Per germline, CDR1 MGHRA and CDR2 YSYEKL. CDR3 length: 14 residues. Unmatched junction bases numbered 7, after V lost 3 bases and J lost 7 bases.

The chain is built from TRBV21-1 and TRBJ2-1. TRBV21-1 is noted as a pseudogene. The CDR3 contains 16 residues. CDR3 sequence: CASSKLFLPHIDEQFF. The CDR3 DNA sequence: TGTGCCAGCAGCAAATTGTTTCTTCCCCATATCGATGAGCAGTTCTTC.

The chain links TRBV7-8 to TRBJ2-2; TRBD1 aligns across 8 bases. Germline loops: CDR1 SGHVS, CDR2 FQNEAQ. V trimming: 5 bases; J trimming: 6 bases; junction bases outside the gene matches: 11. The CDR3 loop spans 16 amino acids. The CDR3, as DNA: TGTGCCAGCAGCAGACGGACAGGGACAATAGCCGGGGAGCTGTTTTTT. It specifies CASSRRTGTIAGELFF. Variable domain in full (rest from reference TRBV7-8 and TRBJ2-2): GAGVSQSPRYKVAKRGQDVALRCDPISGHVSLFWYQQALGQGPEFLTYFQNEAQLDKSGLPSDRFFAERPEGSVSTLKIQRTQQEDSAVYLCASSRRTGTIAGELFFGEGSRLTVL.

This chain links TRBV14 with TRBJ1-2; D not certain. The CDR3 is 15 amino acids. V gave up 11 bases and J gave up 3 bases, with 22 bases separating them. The germline V gene has CDR1 SGHDN and CDR2 FVKESK. The DNA of the CDR3 is TGTGCCCGCCCCAGGTTGAGAAGTCGGGACTATGGCTACACCTTC. The encoded protein is CARPRLRSRDYGYTF.

The chain links TRBV12-3 or TRBV12-4 to TRBJ2-3; D ambiguous. The CDR3 extends over 12 amino acids. V lost 5 bases and J 6 bases, leaving 9 bases between the germline ends. Written as DNA, the CDR3 is TGTGCCAGCAGTCCCTGGCGGGATACGCAGTATTTT. Its protein product is CASSPWRDTQYF.

This chain uses TRBV19 with TRBJ1-5, with 7 bases identical to TRBD1. This CDR3 contains 18 residues. V lost 3 bases and J lost 3; bases outside the gene matches: 14. Germline CDR1 and CDR2: LNHDA and SQIVND (reference sequence). The DNA of the CDR3 is TGTGCCAGTAGTATGGGGGGGACAGTAAGTGGGTCCAATCAGCCCCAGCATTTT. This gives the protein CASSMGGTVSGSNQPQHF.

The chain is built from TRBV11-2 and TRBJ1-3, with D unresolved. The CDR3 is 15 residues long. The V end lost 5 bases, the J end lost 4 bases, and 15 bases lay between the germline ends. Germline V gives CDR1 SGHAT, CDR2 FQNNGV. The CDR3 region is CASSTVYGEGNTIYF. In nucleotides, the CDR3 is TGTGCCAGCAGCACCGTATACGGAGAAGGAAACACCATATATTTT.

This clone turned up a few times. The gene calls are TRBV9 and TRBJ2-3; 7 bases are a match to TRBD2. The J segment lost 0 bases and the V segment lost 4 bases, leaving 8 bases of the junction unmatched. In germline, CDR1 is SGDLS, CDR2 YYNGEE. CDR3 length: 16 residues. As DNA, the CDR3 is TGTGCCAGCAGCCCTCGGGACTACCCGAGCACAGATACGCAGTATTTT. Translated, it gives CASSPRDYPSTDTQYF.

V usage is TRBV27 and J usage is TRBJ1-6, with 9 bases aligning to TRBD1. CDR1 MNHEY and CDR2 SMNVEV come from the germline V gene (reference sequence). The CDR3 runs to 17 residues. V was clipped by 2 bases and J by 7 bases; unmatched bases: 9. This CDR3 is CASSLGTGIGGNSPLHF. CDR3 DNA sequence: TGTGCCAGCAGTTTAGGGACAGGGATTGGCGGGAATTCACCCCTCCACTTT.

This chain joins TRBV1 and TRBJ2-3; the DNA was not used to check the table's D call, TRBD2. TRBV1 is a documented pseudogene. The CDR3 extends over 20 amino acids. The CDR3 nucleotides read TGCACCAGCAGCCGTTCTGAATTTCTAGCGGGGGGCAAAAGGAGAGATACGCAGTATTTT. Residues: CTSSRSEFLAGGKRRDTQYF.

The chain employs TRBV15 and TRBJ1-4, with D perhaps matching TRBD1 (5 bases). Germline CDR1 and CDR2: LNHNV and YYDKDF (reference sequence). The CDR3 is 16 residues long. The germline V and J ends were trimmed by 0 bases and 8 bases, with 16 bases remaining between them. CDR3 bases: TGTGCCACCAGCAGAGATGCGGGGGGGAAGAGGGAAAAACTGTTTTTT. Translating gives CATSRDAGGKREKLFF.

The chain has TRBV7-9 and TRBJ1-2, with 9 bases fitting TRBD1. V shed 3 bases and J 6 bases; nucleotides not matched to a gene: 8. Germline CDR1 is SEHNR and CDR2 is FQNEAQ (reference sequence). The CDR3 runs to 15 residues. The CDR3 region is CASSFRGTGLDGYTF. The CDR3 nucleotides read TGTGCCAGCAGCTTCCGCGGGACAGGGTTGGATGGCTACACCTTC.

This rearrangement joins TRBV25-1 to TRBJ2-2; D gene ambiguous. Trimming took off 4 bases at V and 2 bases at J, with 8 bases between the two ends. The CDR3 runs to 14 residues. The V gene's germline CDR1 is MGHDK and CDR2 SYGVNS. CDR3 sequence: CASSGPVNTGELFF. In DNA, the CDR3 is TGTGCCAGCAGTGGTCCAGTCAACACCGGGGAGCTGTTTTTT.